Listed below are T cell receptor beta chains from one sample, sequenced in a study of shared clonotypes between healthy human individuals. Sequencing used immunoSEQ multiplex PCR; TCRdb keeps in-frame clones, though not all of them. The sample gives over a million clones, around 75% of which show up once; over 1.3% is in the top ten. Sequenced sample: memory CD4+ T cells sorted from blood. The receptors here all came from a man between 18 and 35 years old in good health. CDR3s include the opening cysteine and the closing phenylalanine or tryptophan. D genes are given only for firm matches.

TRBV7-9,TRBJ2-3,TRBD2,TGTGCCAGCAGCCAGGGACTAGCAAGCACAGATACGCAGTATTTT,CASSQGLASTDTQYF
TRBV7-8,TRBJ2-5,TRBD2,TGTGCCAGCAGCCCCGGCCGCGGGGGGACACTTTTTCAAGAGACCCAGTACTTC,CASSPGRGGTLFQETQYF
TRBV18,TRBJ2-2,TRBD1,TGTGCCAGCTCACCAAGACAGGGAGAGGCCGGGGAGCTGTTTTTT,CASSPRQGEAGELFF
TRBV2,TRBJ1-2,-,TGTGCCAGCAGTCGTTCGACTTGGAGGACCTTC,CASSRSTWRTF
TRBV27,TRBJ1-1,-,TGTGCCAGCCAAATTGAAAGTAACACTGAAGCTTTCTTT,CASQIESNTEAFF
TRBV25-1,TRBJ1-1,-,TGTGCCAGCAGAATGGGCGTGGCAGGATGGAACACTGAAGCTTTCTTT,CASRMGVAGWNTEAFF
TRBV27,TRBJ2-2,-,TGTGCCAGCACCCCTGGGGGGCGCGGTCCCGGGGAGCTGTTTTTT,CASTPGGRGPGELFF
TRBV6-1,TRBJ2-2,-,TGTGCCAGCAGTGAAGCGTTGTCAGTTGACACCGGGGAGCTGTTTTTT,CASSEALSVDTGELFF
TRBV30,TRBJ2-5,TRBD2,TGTGCCAGAACTAGCGGGGGGGGAGAGACCCAGTACTTC,CARTSGGGETQYF
TRBV4-3,TRBJ2-2,TRBD1,TGCGCCAGCAGCCGAAATGGACAGGGTGGCGGGGAGCTGTTTTTT,CASSRNGQGGGELFF
TRBV11-2,TRBJ2-7,-,TGTGCCAGCAGCTTAGAACTAGTTAGTCCCGAGCAGTACTTC,CASSLELVSPEQYF
TRBV7-2,TRBJ2-7,-,TGTGCCAGCAGCTTCGTCCCCGGACAGACCTACGAGCAGTACTTC,CASSFVPGQTYEQYF
TRBV2,TRBJ1-2,-,TGTGCCAGCAGTGAAAGGGCAGGGTCCACAATGGGTGGCTACACCTTC,CASSERAGSTMGGYTF
TRBV6-5,TRBJ1-1,-,TGTGCCAGCAGTTCGGGCTCGGGGAGGACTGAAGCTTTCTTT,CASSSGSGRTEAFF